This T cell receptor beta chain emerged from a study of shared clonotypes between healthy human individuals. Bulk PBMC genomic DNA spanned ten immunoSEQ deep plates. The assay was immunoSEQ multiplex PCR, and TCRdb's table has in-frame clones only and misses some. The table shows fewer than 550,000 clones, with over 60% occurring only once. This CDR3 comprises 13 residues. In germline, CDR1 is SGHTA, CDR2 FQGNSA. V lost 4 bases and J 9 bases, leaving 13 bases between the germline ends. Sample: PBMCs. The TCR comes from a woman aged 40-49 years in good health. Some clones in this sample may be carry-over from other donors' samples. The chain carries TRBV7-2 and TRBJ1-5; weak D call: TRBD1 (6 bases). CDR3 region: CASSSGTSRPQHF. The CDR3 bases are TGTGCCAGCAGCTCCGGGACATCAAGGCCCCAGCATTTT.